Listed here are 15 T cell receptor beta chains from one sample, sequenced in a study of blood T cells in healthy people across ages. With a J-beta primer mix and a sample-barcoded 5' primer, a second PCR ran 7 to 11 cycles. TCRdb recomputed calls from the 5' RACE reads with MiXCR, one row per CDR3 protein. The sample holds 650,000 to 1,000,000 distinct CDR3 sequences, roughly 35% seen once. The sample was blood. These receptors were taken from a man younger than 35 in good health.

This clonotype was seen just once. The rearrangement joins TRBV6-6 to TRBJ2-3; D is unresolved. Trimming shortened V by 6 bases and J by 3 bases, and 13 bases separated the two germline ends. This CDR3 spans 14 amino acids. Germline CDR1 and CDR2: MNHNY and SVGAGI (reference sequence). CDR3 sequence: CASRGPLGTDTQYF. CDR3 nucleotides: TGTGCCAGCAGGGGCCCCCTGGGGACAGATACGCAGTATTTT.

This chain connects TRBV4-3 to TRBJ1-4, with D possibly being TRBD1 (5 bases). V lost 1 base to trimming and J lost 8 bases, with 14 bases between them. CDR3 size: 15 residues. CDR1 is LGHNA, CDR2 YSLEER, per germline. The CDR3 loop reads CASSQGFGEGEKLFF. CDR3 DNA sequence: TGCGCCAGCAGCCAAGGGTTTGGGGAGGGGGAAAAACTGTTTTTT.

This clonotype has a handful of counts. The chain links TRBV7-2 to TRBJ2-5; either TRBD1 or TRBD2 may fit D (6 bases each). Germline V gene sequence: CDR1 SGHTA, CDR2 FQGNSA. The CDR3 covers 15 residues. V lost 5 bases and J lost 1, with 14 bases in between. The CDR3 reads CASSHPPGAQETQYF. The CDR3 bases are TGTGCCAGCAGCCATCCACCGGGGGCCCAAGAGACCCAGTACTTC.

This clonotype was counted at least ten times. J is TRBJ1-2 and V is TRBV12-3 or TRBV12-4; no clear D gene. The CDR3 length is 17 residues. V lost 0 bases, J lost 2 bases, and 16 bases lay in between. Written as DNA, the CDR3 is TGTGCCAGCAGTTTAGCCCCTGTTGGCAGGCTCAACTATGGCTACACCTTC. Residues: CASSLAPVGRLNYGYTF.

This clonotype was seen more than once but under ten times. This sequence joins TRBV6-6 and TRBJ1-2, with D unclear. The germline V and J ends were trimmed by 0 bases and 8 bases, with 10 bases remaining between them. CDR1 is MNHNY, CDR2 SVGAGI, per germline (reference sequence). The CDR3 spans 13 residues. In DNA, the CDR3 is TGTGCCAGCAGTTACTCGGCGGGGAGCGGCTACACCTTC. Translated: CASSYSAGSGYTF.

The chain joins TRBV5-1 to TRBJ2-1; 12 bases are a match to TRBD1. Trimming removed 3 bases from V and 7 bases from J; junction bases left unmatched: 5. Germline CDR1 and CDR2: SGHRS and YFSETQ. This CDR3 region has 15 residues. DNA for the CDR3: TGCGCCAGCAGCTGGGGACAGGGGGCTTTGAATGAGCAGTTCTTC. Protein product: CASSWGQGALNEQFF.

The genes are TRBV7-2 and TRBJ1-5; no firm D call. Trimming took off 1 base at V and 3 bases at J, with 7 bases between the two ends. CDR1 and CDR2 (germline): SGHTA, FQGNSA. The CDR3 loop spans 14 amino acids. The CDR3 spells CASSLEATNQPQHF. As DNA, the CDR3 is TGTGCCAGCAGCTTAGAGGCAACCAATCAGCCCCAGCATTTT.

At least ten counts were recorded for this clonotype. The genes are TRBV5-1 and TRBJ2-7; 9 nucleotides line up with TRBD1. Germline loops: CDR1 SGHRS, CDR2 YFSETQ. CDR3 size: 15 residues. V was pared by 0 bases and J by 2 bases, with 3 bases of the junction left unmatched. Here the CDR3 DNA reads TGCGCCAGCAGCTTGGATTGGGACAGGGCCTACGAGCAGTACTTC. Its translation is CASSLDWDRAYEQYF.

At least ten counts were recorded for this clonotype. CDR3 bases: TGTGCCAGCAGTTTCCGGGGTTACGAGCAGTACTTC. Translated, it gives CASSFRGYEQYF. This chain joins TRBV27 and TRBJ2-7; perhaps TRBD2 as D (5 bases). Trimming shortened V by 3 bases and J by 4 bases, and 7 bases separated the two germline ends. Germline CDR1 MNHEY, CDR2 SMNVEV (reference sequence). The CDR3 contains 12 residues.

Details on this clonotype: This clone may be a read error of a much larger clone one base away. The chain carries TRBV12-3 or TRBV12-4 and TRBJ2-3; no clear D. The V end was cut by 7 bases, the J end by 1 base, with 15 bases between. CDR3 length equals 15 residues. The CDR3, as DNA: TGTGCCAGCAACCCCTCGGCTATGGGCACAGATACGCAGTATTTT. It yields the protein CASNPSAMGTDTQYF.

This chain uses TRBV4-2 with TRBJ1-5; 7 nucleotides match TRBD1. Germline V gene lookup returns CDR1 LGHNA and CDR2 YNFKEQ. V shed 2 bases and J 6 bases; nucleotides not matched to a gene: 13. The CDR3 is 17 residues long. Here the CDR3 reads CASSQNPPGQTVQPQHF. CDR3 DNA: TGTGCCAGCAGCCAAAACCCACCGGGACAGACGGTTCAGCCCCAGCATTTT.

This clonotype appeared many times. J is TRBJ1-2 and V is TRBV12-3 or TRBV12-4; the match to TRBD1 covers 8 bases. The CDR3 has 11 residues. After removal of 8 bases from V and 8 bases from J, the junction contained 4 bases not matched to a gene. The CDR3 region is CASQGARGYTF. The CDR3 DNA is TGTGCCAGCCAGGGGGCGCGGGGCTACACCTTC.

In its sample, this clonotype was seen a few times. The gene calls are TRBV12-3 or TRBV12-4 and TRBJ1-4, with a weak D call TRBD1 (6 bases). This CDR3 has 15 amino acids. The V and J ends lost 5 bases and 7 bases respectively, with 17 bases between them. The DNA for the CDR3 is TGTGCCAGCAGTCCAAGGGTACAGGGAGGTGAAAAACTGTTTTTT. Its translation: CASSPRVQGGEKLFF.

This clonotype was seen only once. The chain is built from TRBV7-7 and TRBJ2-2; no firm D call. V lost 1 base to trimming and J lost 4 bases, with 16 bases between them. Germline CDR1 SSHAT, CDR2 FNYEAQ (reference sequence). This CDR3 has 17 residues. The CDR3 region has the DNA TGTGCCAGCAGCTTAGAAGTCTTTGGGATGGCCACCGGGGAGCTGTTTTTT. Protein product: CASSLEVFGMATGELFF.

To note about this clonotype: The junction departs from the called germline gene at one end, perhaps through a read error. V usage is TRBV7-2 and J usage is TRBJ2-1; no firm D call. This CDR3 region has 15 residues. Germline V CDR1 and CDR2: SGHTA, FQGNSA. The DNA for the CDR3 is TGTGCCAACAGCTTAGACACCCAAAGCTACAATGAGCAGTTCTTC. As protein: CANSLDTQSYNEQFF.